Sequencing of this TCR beta chain was carried out in a study of human T cells and chemical hapten exposure. The wider study: Minor pooled library volume differences mainly drove per-sample TCR yield variation. Study findings and constraints: With DPC sensitization, TCRs exceeding 1 in 1000 frequency showed no change.

This clonotype was seen at least ten times. Its antigen remains unidentified. Single cDNA molecules in the library carried unique molecular identifiers attached during preparation. One entry per CDR3 protein, called by TCRdb with MiXCR from the RACE reads. The sample holds 65,000 or so distinct CDR3 sequences; approximately 6.5% are singletons and the top ten take about 3.4%. Per the germline V gene, CDR1 is SGHTA and CDR2 is FQGNSA. V dropped 6 bases and J dropped 5 bases, with 12 bases sitting between them. This CDR3 is built from 13 residues. Time point of the sample: healthy volunteer bleed at 6 weeks. Whole blood, unfractionated, served as the material for total RNA extraction.

The sequenced sample was whole blood. This clonotype was sampled from a female donor in good health. Some clones in this sample may be carry-over from other donors' samples. The chain combines TRBV7-2 with TRBJ2-3; tentatively, D is TRBD2 (6 bases). In nucleotides, the CDR3 is TGTGCCAGCAGTCAAAGGGGAGGAGATACGCAGTATTTT. Protein product: CASSQRGGDTQYF.